This T cell receptor (beta chain) was obtained from a study of cytomegalovirus exposure and HLA in healthy donors. Findings and limits, study-wide: A reported reduction in N-insertions relative to the roughly 610-donor mean was seen in an Asian-associated ancestry cluster in a later analysis. CMV antigen specificity of a few CMV-associated chains was confirmed in vitro. Cytomegalovirus-associated TCR beta chains were listed, numbering more than 150.

PCR employed 60 Vbeta and 13 Jbeta primers. The data were produced by immunoSEQ multiplex PCR, yet TCRdb's version contains in-frame clones alone and is incomplete. The table records 200,000 to 250,000 clones, 70% to 85% of them present only once. Losses at the gene ends were 0 bases for V and 9 bases for J; bases not matched to a gene: 10. The CDR3 totals 16 residues. Germline lookup yields CDR1 KGHSH and CDR2 LQKENI. Sampled while nominally healthy, donors likely had unrecorded immune exposures. This clone appeared a few times. Antigen: not known. This rearrangement joins TRBV18 to TRBJ2-1; 8 nucleotides align to TRBD2. This sequence originates from a woman aged 40 to 50 in good health and CMV-seronegative. Sequenced: PBMCs. CDR3 nucleotides: TGTGCCAGCTCACCACCCGGCCGCTCGACTAGCGTTGAGCAGTTCTTC. This sequence encodes CASSPPGRSTSVEQFF.